This TCR beta chain was identified during a study of cytomegalovirus exposure and HLA in healthy donors. This clone has just a few counts. PCR amplification relied on 60 Vbeta primers (plus 13 Jbeta primers). Assay: immunoSEQ multiplex PCR; the TCRdb copy retains only in-frame clones and omits some. The sample yields 90,000 to 100,000 clones, around a tenth seen once. Germline loops: CDR1 SQVTM, CDR2 ANQGSEA. The CDR3 is made up of 10 amino acids. Trimming took 6 bases from V and 9 from J, leaving 9 bases between them. Healthy donors of bone marrow made up the group. Whereas donors were nominally healthy upon sampling, unrecorded immune exposures were probable.

V gene TRBV29-1 combines with J gene TRBJ2-1; D is unclear. What was sequenced was PBMCs. The TCR was taken from a middle-aged man in good health and CMV-seropositive. CDR3 residues: CSVAYREQFF. The CDR3 DNA reads as TGCAGCGTGGCTTATCGTGAGCAGTTCTTC.